The rows below give T cell receptor beta chains drawn from one sample of a study of blood T cell repertoires in COVID-19. Clones were sequenced by immunoSEQ multiplex PCR, and TCRdb holds only the in-frame ones, with some missing. The sample lists roughly 290,000 clones, 80% to 85% seen once, with approximately 14% in the top ten. The specimen was peripheral blood. All receptors derive from a person aged 65-85 years with COVID-19, enrolled during active disease. Both conserved end residues are part of each CDR3. The D gene is left open where the match is weak. For some rows the clone size is stated as once, few or many, or as a class when expanded; others skip it.

>TRBJ1-4|TRBV11-2|NA|TRBD1
TGTGCCAGCAGCTTAGGGGACAGGGATTTTGAAAAACTGTTTTTT
CASSLGDRDFEKLFF
>TRBJ1-6|TRBV19|NA|NA
TGTGCCAGTAGCTTACTACAGGGTGCCAATAATTCACCCCTCCACTTT
CASSLLQGANNSPLHF
>TRBJ1-4|TRBV5-5|NA|NA
TGTGCCAGCAGCTTGCGGCTCGGGGTCGCTAATGAAAAACTGTTTTTT
CASSLRLGVANEKLFF
>TRBJ1-5|TRBV6-5|NA|NA
TGTGCCAGCAGTTACTCCCCCGGGCAGCCCCAGCATTTT
CASSYSPGQPQHF
>TRBJ1-6|TRBV27|NA|TRBD1
TGTGCCAGCAGACAAGGGGGCGTGGCCTATAATTCACCCCTCCACTTT
CASRQGGVAYNSPLHF
>TRBJ1-2|TRBV6-4|few|NA
TGTGCCAGCAGCGGAGAGTCTAACTATGGCTACACCTTC
CASSGESNYGYTF
>TRBJ1-1|TRBV6-2/TRBV6-3|NA|TRBD1
TGTGCCAGCAGTTCCAGACGACAGGGTGGGACTGAAGCTTTCTTT
CASSSRRQGGTEAFF
>TRBJ2-3|TRBV18|once|TRBD2
TGTGCCAGCTCACCATTAGTAGCGGGGGGGCCCACAGATACGCAGTATTTT
CASSPLVAGGPTDTQYF
>TRBJ1-6|TRBV19|NA|TRBD1
TGTGCCAGTAGTAAGGCGGATGGCAGGGGGGATTCACCCCTCCACTTT
CASSKADGRGDSPLHF
>TRBJ2-7|TRBV30|NA|NA
TGTGCCTGGACTCCCCAGGGGTACTCCTACGAGCAGTACTTC
CAWTPQGYSYEQYF
>TRBJ2-6|TRBV7-4|NA|NA
TGTGCCAGCAGCCGGGACAACGGATCTGGGGCCAACGTCCTGACTTTC
CASSRDNGSGANVLTF
>TRBJ1-4|TRBV19|NA|NA
TGTGCCAGTAGCCCAGGGGCGCAGGGCCTCTATAATGAAAAACTGTTTTTT
CASSPGAQGLYNEKLFF
>TRBJ2-7|TRBV5-6|NA|NA
TGTGCCAGCAGCTTCTGGCCCCTAAAATTTGAGGACTCCTACGAGCAGTACTTC
CASSFWPLKFEDSYEQYF
>TRBJ2-7|TRBV7-2|NA|TRBD1
TGTGCCAGCAGCTCGCGGGACAGGATAGAATCCTACGAGCAGTACTTC
CASSSRDRIESYEQYF
>TRBJ2-1|TRBV6-4|few|NA
TGTGCCAGCAGTGTCCTAGGAAACCCCTACAATGAGCAGTTCTTC
CASSVLGNPYNEQFF
>TRBJ2-5|TRBV7-2|NA|NA
TGTGCCAGCAGCTTATCCCTCCAAGAGACCCAGTACTTC
CASSLSLQETQYF
>TRBJ2-1|TRBV7-2|NA|TRBD2
TGTGCCAGCAGCCTTAGCGGGGGGGTCACCAGGCAGTTCTTC
CASSLSGGVTRQFF
>TRBJ2-7|TRBV21-1|NA|NA
TGTGCCAGCAGCAAGATTGTGGGACTAGCTTACTATTCCTACGAGCAGTACTTC
CASSKIVGLAYYSYEQYF
>TRBJ1-5|TRBV4-1|few|TRBD1
TGCGCCAGCAGCCCTAGGGGGCAAAGTCAGCCCCAGCATTTT
CASSPRGQSQPQHF
>TRBJ2-1|TRBV27|once|NA
TGTGCCAGCAGTTTATTGAGGTCATACAATGAGCAGTTCTTC
CASSLLRSYNEQFF
>TRBJ1-2|TRBV28|NA|NA
TGTGCCAGCGGTGACGGAGCGGGACGGGTTAGTTATGGCTACACCTTC
CASGDGAGRVSYGYTF
>TRBJ2-2|TRBV15|NA|NA
TGTGCCACCAGCATTGGTGGGACTTCGGGGATTGGGGAGCTGTTTTTT
CATSIGGTSGIGELFF
>TRBJ1-6|TRBV5-6|NA|NA
TGTGCCAGCAGGGGCTCAGGGTCAGGTTCACCCCTCCACTTT
CASRGSGSGSPLHF
>TRBJ2-2|TRBV6-5|once|NA
TGTGCCAGCAGTAATCAGGGATTGAACACCGGGGAGCTGTTTTTT
CASSNQGLNTGELFF
>TRBJ2-7|TRBV7-2|NA|NA
TGTGCCAGCAGCTTTTCGCGGAACTCCTACGAGCAGTACTTC
CASSFSRNSYEQYF
>TRBJ1-4|TRBV5-8|NA|NA
TGTGCCACCTCGGTTGATGATGTGGGGGCGAGGGAAAAACTGTTTTTT
CATSVDDVGAREKLFF
>TRBJ2-1|TRBV6-4|NA|TRBD1
TGTGCCAGCAGAAAAGAAGGGGGCGTAGGTAATGAGCAGTTCTTC
CASRKEGGVGNEQFF
>TRBJ1-1|TRBV15|NA|NA
TGTGCCACCAGCAGAGGGCAGGCGAACACTGAAGCTTTCTTT
CATSRGQANTEAFF
>TRBJ1-1|TRBV29-1|few|NA
TGCAGCACCAGTTTGGGGGGAGGGGACACTGAAGCTTTCTTT
CSTSLGGGDTEAFF
>TRBJ1-1|TRBV4-3|NA|TRBD1
TGCGCCAGCAGCCAAGTTATACAGGGGGGCACTGAAGCTTTCTTT
CASSQVIQGGTEAFF
>TRBJ2-2|TRBV7-2|NA|TRBD2
TGTGCCAGCAGCTTAAAGACTAGCGCGGGCACCGGGGAGCTGTTTTTT
CASSLKTSAGTGELFF
>TRBJ1-4|TRBV6-5|NA|TRBD1
TGTGCCAGCAGCCGACAGGGGATTAGTGAAAAACTGTTTTTT
CASSRQGISEKLFF
>TRBJ2-7|TRBV7-3|few|NA
TGTGCCAGCAGCCCTAATTCGGGCTACGAGCAGTACTTC
CASSPNSGYEQYF
>TRBJ2-5|TRBV11-3|NA|NA
TGTGCCAGCAGCCCCGAGGGGGGGCGAGAGACCCAGTACTTC
CASSPEGGRETQYF
>TRBJ2-1|TRBV7-8|NA|TRBD2
TGTGCCAGCAGCGTACGCGAGATAGGACTAGCTTCCTACAATGAGCAGTTCTTC
CASSVREIGLASYNEQFF
>TRBJ2-7|TRBV11-2|NA|NA
TGTGCCAGCAGCACCCTTAGGGCGAGCCCGGACGGGGACTACGAGCAGTACTTC
CASSTLRASPDGDYEQYF
>TRBJ2-3|TRBV7-2|NA|NA
TGTGCCAGCAGCTTAAGTCAGGTTACAGATACGCAGTATTTT
CASSLSQVTDTQYF
>TRBJ1-6|TRBV28|NA|NA
TGTGCCAGCAGTTTGCGGGGGGCTGGTTCACCCCTCCACTTT
CASSLRGAGSPLHF
>TRBJ2-5|TRBV7-8|NA|TRBD1
TGTGCCAGCAGCTTGGGGACAGATAACCAAGAGACCCAGTACTTC
CASSLGTDNQETQYF
>TRBJ2-7|TRBV10-3|NA|NA
TGTGCCATCAGTGAGTTAATGGTCCCGGGGAGCTACGAGCAGTACTTC
CAISELMVPGSYEQYF
>TRBJ2-3|TRBV19|NA|NA
TGTGCCAGTATCCCCCTGGGAGGGGGGTTGGATACGCAGTATTTT
CASIPLGGGLDTQYF
>TRBJ2-7|TRBV30|NA|TRBD2
TGTGCCTGGGGACCCGGACTAGGTCACGAGCAGTACTTC
CAWGPGLGHEQYF
>TRBJ1-2|TRBV28|NA|NA
TGTGCCAGCAGTTCCTTCTTCGACAGATTTGGGTCCTATGGCTACACCTTC
CASSSFFDRFGSYGYTF
>TRBJ1-5|TRBV9|NA|NA
TGTGCCAGCAGCGTAGGAGTGGGGGGACAGCCCCAGCATTTT
CASSVGVGGQPQHF
>TRBJ1-6|TRBV7-2|NA|TRBD1
TGTGCCAGCAGCTTAGTTCAGGGACAGAAAAATTCACCCCTCCACTTT
CASSLVQGQKNSPLHF
>TRBJ1-2|TRBV19|NA|TRBD1
TGTGCCAGTAACCCCCACCCGGGACAGTCATCCGATGGCTACACCTTC
CASNPHPGQSSDGYTF
>TRBJ1-3|TRBV12-3/TRBV12-4|NA|NA
TGTGCCAGCGCAACGGGGTACACCATATATTTT
CASATGYTIYF
>TRBJ1-2|TRBV7-3|NA|NA
TGTGCCAGCAGCTTTGAGGACTCCTATGGCTACACCTTC
CASSFEDSYGYTF
>TRBJ1-1|TRBV28|once|NA
TGTGCCAGCAGTTTGAGAGGGTTCAACACTGAAGCTTTCTTT
CASSLRGFNTEAFF
>TRBJ2-1|TRBV4-1|many|NA
TGCGCCAGCAGCGGGGAGAGCTCCTACAATGAGCAGTTCTTC
CASSGESSYNEQFF
>TRBJ2-3|TRBV5-1|NA|NA
TGCGCCAGCAGTCCAGTAACGGGGGTCGGCACAGATACGCAGTATTTT
CASSPVTGVGTDTQYF
>TRBJ2-1|TRBV11-1|once|NA
TGTGCCAGCAGCAAAGGGGAGGAATTAAATGAGCAGTTCTTC
CASSKGEELNEQFF
>TRBJ1-1|TRBV6-6|NA|TRBD1
TGTGCCAGCACATTTAACAGGGGCACTGAAGCTTTCTTT
CASTFNRGTEAFF
>TRBJ2-1|TRBV18|NA|TRBD1
TGTGCCAGCTCACCAGGACAGGGGTCCTACAATGAGCAGTTCTTC
CASSPGQGSYNEQFF
>TRBJ2-5|TRBV21-1|NA|NA
TGTGCCAGCAGCAAAGTCCGCCTTTCGAGCGGAGATGAACAGACCCAGTACTTC
CASSKVRLSSGDEQTQYF
>TRBJ2-6|TRBV11-3|NA|NA
TGTGCCAGCCCCCCTAAGTTCCCCCCTGGGGCCAACGTCCTGACTTTC
CASPPKFPPGANVLTF
>TRBJ1-5|TRBV4-1|NA|NA
TGCGCCAGCAGCCAAAGATTGATGGTAGATCAGCCCCAGCATTTT
CASSQRLMVDQPQHF
>TRBJ2-3|TRBV7-9|NA|NA
TGTGCCAGCAGCCGGCGAACTAGTTTCGGCACAGATACGCAGTATTTT
CASSRRTSFGTDTQYF
>TRBJ1-5|TRBV19|NA|NA
TGTGCCACCGCTCACCGTGGGGGGGGGAGGAATCAGCCCCAGCATTTT
CATAHRGGGRNQPQHF
>TRBJ1-2|TRBV7-9|NA|NA
TGTGCCAGCAGCTTAGGCAGGGTTAACTATGGCTACACCTTC
CASSLGRVNYGYTF